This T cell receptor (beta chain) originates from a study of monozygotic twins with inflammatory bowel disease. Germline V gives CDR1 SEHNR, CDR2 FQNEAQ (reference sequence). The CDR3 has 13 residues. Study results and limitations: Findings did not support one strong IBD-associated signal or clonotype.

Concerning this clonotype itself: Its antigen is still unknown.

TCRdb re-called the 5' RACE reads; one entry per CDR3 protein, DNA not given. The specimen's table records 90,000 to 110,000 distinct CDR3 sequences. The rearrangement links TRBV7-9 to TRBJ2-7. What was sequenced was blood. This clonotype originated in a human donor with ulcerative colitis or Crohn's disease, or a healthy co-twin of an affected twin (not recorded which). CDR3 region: CASSLDPSYEQYF.